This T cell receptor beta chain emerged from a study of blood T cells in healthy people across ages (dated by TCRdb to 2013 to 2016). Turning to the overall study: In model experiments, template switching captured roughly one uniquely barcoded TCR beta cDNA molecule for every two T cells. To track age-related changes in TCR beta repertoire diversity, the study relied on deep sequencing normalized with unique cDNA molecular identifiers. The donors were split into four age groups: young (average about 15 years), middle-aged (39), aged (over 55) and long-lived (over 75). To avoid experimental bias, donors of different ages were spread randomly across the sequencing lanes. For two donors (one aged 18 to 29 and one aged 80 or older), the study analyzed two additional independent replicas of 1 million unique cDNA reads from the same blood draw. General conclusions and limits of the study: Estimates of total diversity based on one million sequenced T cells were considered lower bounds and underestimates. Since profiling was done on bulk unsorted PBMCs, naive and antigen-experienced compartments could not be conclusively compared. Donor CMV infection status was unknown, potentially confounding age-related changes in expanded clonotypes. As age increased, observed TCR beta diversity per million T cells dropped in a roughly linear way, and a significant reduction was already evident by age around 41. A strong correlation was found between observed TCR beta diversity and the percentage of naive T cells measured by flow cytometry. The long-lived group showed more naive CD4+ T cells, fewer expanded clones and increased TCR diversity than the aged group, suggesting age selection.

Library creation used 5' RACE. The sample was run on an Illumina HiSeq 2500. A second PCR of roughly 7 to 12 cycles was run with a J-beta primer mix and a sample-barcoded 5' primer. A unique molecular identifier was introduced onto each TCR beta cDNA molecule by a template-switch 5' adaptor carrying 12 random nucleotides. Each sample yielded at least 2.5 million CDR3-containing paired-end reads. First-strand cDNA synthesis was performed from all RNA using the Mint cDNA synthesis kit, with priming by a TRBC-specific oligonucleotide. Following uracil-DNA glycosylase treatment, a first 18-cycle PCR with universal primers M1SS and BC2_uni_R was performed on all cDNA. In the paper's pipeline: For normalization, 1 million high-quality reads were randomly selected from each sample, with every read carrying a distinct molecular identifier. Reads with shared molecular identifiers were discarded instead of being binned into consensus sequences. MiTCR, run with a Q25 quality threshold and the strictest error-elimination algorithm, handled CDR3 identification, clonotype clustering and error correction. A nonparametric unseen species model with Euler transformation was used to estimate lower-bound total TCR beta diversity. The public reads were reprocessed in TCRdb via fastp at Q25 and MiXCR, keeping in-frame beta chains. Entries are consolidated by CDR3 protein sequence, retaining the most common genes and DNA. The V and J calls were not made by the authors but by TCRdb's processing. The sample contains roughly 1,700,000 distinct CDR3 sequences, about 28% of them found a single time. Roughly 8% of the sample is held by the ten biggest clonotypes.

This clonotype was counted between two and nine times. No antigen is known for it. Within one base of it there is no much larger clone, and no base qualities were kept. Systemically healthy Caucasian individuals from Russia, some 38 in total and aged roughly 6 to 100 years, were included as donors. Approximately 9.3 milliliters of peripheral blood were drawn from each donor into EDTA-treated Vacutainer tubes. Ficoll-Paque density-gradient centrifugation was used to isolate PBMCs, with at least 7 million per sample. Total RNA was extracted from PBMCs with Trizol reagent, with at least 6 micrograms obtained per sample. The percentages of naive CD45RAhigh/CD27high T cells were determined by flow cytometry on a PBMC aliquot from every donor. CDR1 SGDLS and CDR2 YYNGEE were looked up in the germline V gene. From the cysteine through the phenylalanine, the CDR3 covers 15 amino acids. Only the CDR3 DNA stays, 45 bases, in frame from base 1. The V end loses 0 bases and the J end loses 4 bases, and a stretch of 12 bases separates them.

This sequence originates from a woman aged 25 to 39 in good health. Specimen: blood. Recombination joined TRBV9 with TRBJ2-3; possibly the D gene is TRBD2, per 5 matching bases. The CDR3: CASSVEGARPDTQYF. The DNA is TGTGCCAGCAGCGTAGAGGGAGCCCGCCCAGATACGCAGTATTTT.